These 13 T cell receptor beta chains originate from one sample sequenced in a study of T cell responses to AZD1222 COVID-19 vaccine (dated by TCRdb to the early 2020s). The time point label for this specimen denotes: baseline before first vaccination. The library relied on the immunoSEQ multiplex PCR assay. This immuneACCESS table, as held by TCRdb, lists in-frame sequences with V and J called but not all clones. Of the missing ones, under half trace to an unresolved V gene in checked studies; the others have no known cause. Across this sample there are fewer than 30,000 clones, with around 80% seen only once. Jointly, the top ten make up roughly 5.9% of the sample. The specimen comprised peripheral blood, sampled on day 0 of AZD1222 vaccination. The receptors were gathered from an adult in good health.

The chain joins TRBV4-3 to TRBJ1-5, with unresolved D. The CDR3 has 13 amino acids. Germline CDR1 LGHNA, CDR2 YSLEER. V gave up 0 bases and J gave up 4 bases, with 4 bases separating them. CDR3 sequence (DNA): TGCGCCAGCAGCCAAGACAGAAATCAGCCCCAGCATTTT. Its protein is CASSQDRNQPQHF.

This chain joins TRBV6-2 or TRBV6-3 and TRBJ2-5; possibly TRBD1 for D (5 bases). V lost 7 bases and J 1 base, leaving 19 bases between the germline ends. Germline lookup yields CDR1 MNHEY and CDR2 SVGEGT. The CDR3 spans 16 residues. The chain's CDR3 is CASIPDNLRGQETQYF. CDR3 DNA: TGTGCCAGCATCCCGGACAATCTCCGCGGCCAAGAGACCCAGTACTTC.

The rearrangement joins TRBV13 to TRBJ1-5; no firm D call. The CDR3 has 14 amino acids. The germline V gene has CDR1 PRHDT and CDR2 FYEKMQ (reference sequence). V was shortened by 2 bases and J by 4 bases, with 9 bases between the two germline ends. The CDR3 spells CASSLRVSNQPQHF. The DNA of the CDR3 is TGTGCCAGCAGCTTACGGGTCTCTAATCAGCCCCAGCATTTT. Full variable domain (rest looked up from reference TRBV13 and TRBJ1-5): AAGVIQSPRHLIKEKRETATLKCYPIPRHDTVYWYQQGPGQDPQFLISFYEKMQSDKGSIPDRFSAQQFSDYHSELNMSSLELGDSALYFCASSLRVSNQPQHFGDGTRLSIL.

The chain carries TRBV6-6 and TRBJ1-5; 9 positions agree with TRBD1. CDR1 is MNHNY and CDR2 is SVGAGI in the germline V gene (reference sequence). The length of the CDR3 is 14 residues. With V trimmed by 6 bases and J by 7 bases, 7 bases remained unmatched. In nucleotides, the CDR3 is TGTGCCAGCAGCGGGACAGGGCTAGGGCAGCCCCAGCATTTT. Protein product: CASSGTGLGQPQHF.

The V call is TRBV9, the J call TRBJ1-1; D not certain. Germline-derived CDR1 and CDR2 are SGDLS and YYNGEE. Trimming cost V 0 bases and J 4 bases, with 13 bases left between them. This CDR3 contains 15 residues. CDR3 region: CASSVVGTSVTEAFF. The CDR3 nucleotides read TGTGCCAGCAGCGTAGTCGGCACGTCGGTCACTGAAGCTTTCTTT. The full variable domain, rest sourced from reference TRBV9 and TRBJ1-1, is DSGVTQTPKHLITATGQRVTLRCSPRSGDLSVYWYQQSLDQGLQFLIQYYNGEERAKGNILERFSAQQFPDLHSELNLSSLELGDSALYFCASSVVGTSVTEAFFGQGTRLTVV.

The chain combines TRBV30 with TRBJ1-5, with unresolved D. V dropped 2 bases and J dropped 5 bases, with 13 bases sitting between them. The CDR3 length is 14 residues. Per germline, CDR1 GTSNPN and CDR2 SVGIG (reference sequence). The CDR3 here is CAWSKGLGYQPQHF. The CDR3 DNA reads as TGTGCCTGGAGTAAGGGTCTCGGGTATCAGCCCCAGCATTTT.

The rearrangement joins TRBV7-2 to TRBJ2-7, with D tentatively TRBD2 (7 bases). Germline lookup yields CDR1 SGHTA and CDR2 FQGNSA. This CDR3 contains 17 residues. Trimming pared 6 bases from V and 4 bases from J, leaving 25 bases between. CDR3 protein: CASSSLGGGLGGYEQYF. The CDR3 bases are TGTGCCAGCAGTTCACTGGGGGGCGGACTAGGAGGTTACGAGCAGTACTTC.

The chain uses TRBV7-8 and TRBJ1-1; TRBD1 is a possible D gene (6 bases). With 3 bases removed from V and 4 bases from J, the gap between germline ends came to 15 bases. Germline values: CDR1 SGHVS, CDR2 FQNEAQ. CDR3 length: 15 residues. The CDR3 DNA reads as TGTGCCAGCAGCTTTATGGGGGGCTCGGGCACTGAAGCTTTCTTT. It specifies CASSFMGGSGTEAFF.

The J gene is TRBJ2-3, the V gene TRBV2, with D hard to call. Germline V gene data show CDR1 as SNHLY and CDR2 as FYNNEI. The V end lost 0 bases, the J end lost 6 bases, and 7 bases lay between the germline ends. CDR3 size: 13 residues. The CDR3 bases are TGTGCCAGCAGTGAAGCCGGTTGGGATACGCAGTATTTT. It codes for CASSEAGWDTQYF. Full variable domain (rest looked up from reference TRBV2 and TRBJ2-3): EPEVTQTPSHQVTQMGQEVILRCVPISNHLYFYWYRQILGQKVEFLVSFYNNEISEKSEIFDDQFSVERPDGSNFTLKIRSTKLEDSAMYFCASSEAGWDTQYFGPGTRLTVL.

V is TRBV7-2 and J is TRBJ2-5, with D possibly called TRBD1 or TRBD2 (5 bases each). This CDR3 spans 15 amino acids. Trimming stripped 6 bases from V and 5 bases from J, with 19 bases between. Germline CDR1 reads SGHTA; CDR2 reads FQGNSA. CDR3 in amino acids: CASSSDTGRAETQYF. The CDR3 DNA is TGTGCCAGCAGTTCCGATACGGGGCGTGCGGAGACCCAGTACTTC. The whole variable domain, filled in from reference TRBV7-2 and TRBJ2-5, reads GAGVSQSPSNKVTEKGKDVELRCDPISGHTALYWYRQSLGQGLEFLIYFQGNSAPDKSGLPSDRFSAERTGGSVSTLTIQRTQQEDSAVYLCASSSDTGRAETQYFGPGTRLLVL.

V and J are TRBV2 and TRBJ2-7; the D gene is possibly TRBD1 (6 bases). This CDR3 comprises 14 residues. CDR1 is SNHLY, CDR2 FYNNEI, per germline. V was cut by 5 bases and J by 2 bases, with 13 bases left in between. The CDR3 DNA follows: TGTGCCAGCAGTCCCACCGGGACACCCTACGAGCAGTACTTC. Protein product: CASSPTGTPYEQYF.

The chain has TRBV4-2 and TRBJ2-1, with 9 bases aligning to TRBD2. Germline CDR1 is LGHNA and CDR2 is YNFKEQ. V shed 1 base and J 9 bases; nucleotides not matched to a gene: 7. This CDR3 contains 15 residues. The CDR3 protein is CASSQGGAGGGEQFF. DNA of the CDR3: TGTGCCAGCAGCCAAGGTGGAGCGGGGGGCGGTGAGCAGTTCTTC.

The table lists this clone with a few counts. The chain recombines TRBV18 with TRBJ1-3; D is perhaps TRBD1 (5 bases). Germline V lookup: CDR1 KGHSH, CDR2 LQKENI. V lost 6 bases to trimming and J lost 3 bases, with 12 bases between them. The CDR3 has 14 amino acids. The CDR3 reads CASSAGTGGNTIYF. The CDR3 nucleotides are TGTGCCAGCTCCGCAGGGACCGGTGGAAACACCATATATTTT.